Listed here are 13 T cell receptor beta chains from one sample, sequenced in a study of blood T cell repertoires in COVID-19. Method: immunoSEQ multiplex PCR; TCRdb's copy keeps in-frame clones and lacks some. Of 200,000 or so clones in the sample, 70% to 90% were seen once. The sequenced sample consisted of peripheral blood. These receptors were obtained from a human donor with active or convalescent COVID-19. The donor label of this sample is uncertain.

The gene calls are TRBV7-9 and TRBJ1-3, with a weak D call TRBD1 (5 bases). From germline, CDR1 is SEHNR and CDR2 FQNEAQ (reference sequence). This CDR3 spans 15 amino acids. Trimming took off 1 base at V and 4 bases at J, with 11 bases between the two ends. The CDR3 reads CASSLVSGFGNTIYF. CDR3 in DNA: TGTGCCAGCAGCTTAGTGTCAGGGTTCGGAAACACCATATATTTT.

The V and J genes are TRBV4-3 and TRBJ1-2, with a possible D match to TRBD1 (6 bases). The germline CDR1 and CDR2 sequences are LGHNA and YSLEER. The V end lost 2 bases, the J end lost 5 bases, and 15 bases lay between the germline ends. This CDR3 comprises 15 residues. The CDR3: CASSQQQGDLYGYTF. For the CDR3, the DNA is TGCGCCAGCAGCCAACAACAGGGAGACCTTTATGGCTACACCTTC.

V usage is TRBV10-3 and J usage is TRBJ2-3, with 8 positions matching TRBD2. Germline V lookup: CDR1 ENHRY, CDR2 SYGVKD. There are 15 residues in the CDR3. V was clipped by 10 bases and J by 2 bases; unmatched bases: 11. The CDR3 region has the DNA TGTGCCAGTAACCCGGGACTAGGCACCACAGATACGCAGTATTTT. As protein: CASNPGLGTTDTQYF.

This chain links TRBV27 with TRBJ2-7; TRBD2 agrees at 8 bases. CDR1 MNHEY and CDR2 SMNVEV come from the germline V gene (reference sequence). The CDR3 extends over 19 amino acids. V shed 1 base and J 3 bases; nucleotides not matched to a gene: 17. CDR3: CASSLYIVSGRTSDYEQYF. As DNA, the CDR3 is TGTGCCAGCAGTTTATACATTGTGAGCGGGAGAACCAGTGACTACGAGCAGTACTTC.

The rearrangement uses TRBV19 and TRBJ2-6; possible D gene TRBD2, 6 bases. V lost 7 bases and J 1 base, leaving 14 bases between the germline ends. The CDR3 is 16 amino acids. The germline V gene encodes CDR1 LNHDA and CDR2 SQIVND (reference sequence). The CDR3 region is CASKLEGRSGANVLTF. The DNA for the CDR3 is TGTGCCAGTAAATTGGAGGGTAGGTCTGGGGCCAACGTCCTGACTTTC.

The chain has TRBV5-1 and TRBJ2-5; 8 nucleotides agree with TRBD1. The trim removed 0 bases at V and 5 bases at J, leaving 9 bases unmatched. The V gene's germline CDR1 is SGHRS and CDR2 YFSETQ. This CDR3 comprises 16 residues. In nucleotides, the CDR3 is TGCGCCAGCAGCTTGGGAGGGACAGGCCGCATTGAGACCCAGTACTTC. Translation: CASSLGGTGRIETQYF.

The genes are TRBV6-6 and TRBJ1-2, with D tentatively TRBD1 (5 bases). The V end lost 5 bases, the J end lost 8 bases, and 12 bases lay between the germline ends. The CDR3 is 12 residues long. Germline V gene lookup returns CDR1 MNHNY and CDR2 SVGAGI (reference sequence). The CDR3 spells CASSPDTLGYTF. Here the CDR3 DNA reads TGTGCCAGCAGTCCGGACACTCTAGGCTACACCTTC.

The gene calls are TRBV5-1 and TRBJ2-2; D uncertain. The CDR3 spans 14 residues. Trimming pared 5 bases from V and 3 bases from J, leaving 11 bases between. CDR1 SGHRS and CDR2 YFSETQ come from the germline V gene. CDR3: CASRSRSDTGELFF. The CDR3 DNA reads as TGCGCCAGCAGGTCCAGGTCCGACACCGGGGAGCTGTTTTTT.

With regard to this clone: The junction shows a germline mismatch at one end, possibly a read error. The rearrangement joins TRBV5-1 to TRBJ1-5; TRBD1 might be the D (6 bases). This CDR3 spans 15 amino acids. The V gene's germline CDR1 is SGHRS and CDR2 YFSETQ. CDR3 region: CARSLGGAGGQPQHF. The CDR3 DNA follows: TGCGCCCGCAGCTTGGGGGGCGCGGGGGGGCAGCCCCAGCATTTT.

The chain links TRBV2 to TRBJ2-1; D remains ambiguous. The V end was cut by 7 bases, the J end by 9 bases, with 13 bases between. Germline V gene lookup returns CDR1 SNHLY and CDR2 FYNNEI. The CDR3 length is 12 residues. The CDR3 nucleotides read TGTGCCAGCACCCCTGGTACCAGTGAGCAGTTCTTC. This gives the protein CASTPGTSEQFF.

The chain has TRBV13 and TRBJ2-3; perhaps TRBD1 as D (5 bases). With 5 bases removed from V and 0 bases from J, the gap between germline ends came to 18 bases. The CDR3 has 17 residues. Germline V CDR1 and CDR2: PRHDT, FYEKMQ (reference sequence). CDR3 sequence: CASSSLTRQQSTDTQYF. CDR3 coding DNA: TGTGCCAGCAGCAGCTTAACCCGACAGCAGAGCACAGATACGCAGTATTTT.

This chain uses TRBV4-1 with TRBJ2-3; TRBD2 matches 13 bases. From germline, CDR1 is MGHRA and CDR2 YSYEKL. This CDR3 has 17 residues. Losses at the gene ends were 6 bases for V and 0 bases for J; bases not matched to a gene: 6. As DNA, the CDR3 is TGCGCCAGCAGAGGACTAGCGGGGGAGTCTAGCACAGATACGCAGTATTTT. It yields the protein CASRGLAGESSTDTQYF.

The chain recombines TRBV9 with TRBJ2-1, with TRBD1 as a possible D gene (5 bases). Trimming removed 4 bases at V and 4 bases at J, with 12 bases between. This CDR3 comprises 14 residues. The germline V gene has CDR1 SGDLS and CDR2 YYNGEE. CDR3 loop: CASSPRTSYNEQFF. CDR3 bases: TGTGCCAGCAGCCCCCGGACAAGTTACAATGAGCAGTTCTTC.